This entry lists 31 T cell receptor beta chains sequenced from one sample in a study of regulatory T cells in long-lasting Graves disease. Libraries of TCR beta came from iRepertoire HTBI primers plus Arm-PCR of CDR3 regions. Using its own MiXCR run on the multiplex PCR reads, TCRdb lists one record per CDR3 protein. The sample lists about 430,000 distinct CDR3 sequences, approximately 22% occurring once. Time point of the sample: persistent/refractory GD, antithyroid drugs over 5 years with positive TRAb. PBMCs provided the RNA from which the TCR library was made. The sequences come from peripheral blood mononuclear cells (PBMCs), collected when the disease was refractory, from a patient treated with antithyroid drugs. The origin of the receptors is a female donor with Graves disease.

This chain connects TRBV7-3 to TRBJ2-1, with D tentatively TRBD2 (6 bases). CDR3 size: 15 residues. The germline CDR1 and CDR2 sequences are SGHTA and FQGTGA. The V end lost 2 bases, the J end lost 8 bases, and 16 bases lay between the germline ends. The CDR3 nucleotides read TGTGCCAGCAGCTTATATACGGGAGTTATCCATGAGCAGTTCTTC. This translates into CASSLYTGVIHEQFF. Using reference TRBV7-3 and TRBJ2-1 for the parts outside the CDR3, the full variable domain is GAGVSQTPSNKVTEKGKYVELRCDPISGHTALYWYRQSLGQGPEFLIYFQGTGAADDSGLPNDRFFAVRPEGSVSTLKIQRTERGDSAVYLCASSLYTGVIHEQFFGPGTRLTVL.

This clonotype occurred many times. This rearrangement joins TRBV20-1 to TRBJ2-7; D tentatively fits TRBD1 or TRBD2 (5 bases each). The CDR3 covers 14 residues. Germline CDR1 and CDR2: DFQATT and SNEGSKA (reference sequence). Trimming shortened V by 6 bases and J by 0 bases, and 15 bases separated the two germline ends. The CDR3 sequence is CSAQSEGSSYEQYF. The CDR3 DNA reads TGCAGTGCCCAGTCCGAGGGGAGCTCCTACGAGCAGTACTTC.

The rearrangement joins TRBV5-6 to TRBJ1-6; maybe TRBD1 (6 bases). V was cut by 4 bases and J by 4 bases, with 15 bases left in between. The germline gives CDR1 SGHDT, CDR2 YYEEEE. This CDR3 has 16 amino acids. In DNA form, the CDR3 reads TGTGCCAGCAGCAAGGACAGACCAGGGTATAATTCACCCCTCCACTTT. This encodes CASSKDRPGYNSPLHF.

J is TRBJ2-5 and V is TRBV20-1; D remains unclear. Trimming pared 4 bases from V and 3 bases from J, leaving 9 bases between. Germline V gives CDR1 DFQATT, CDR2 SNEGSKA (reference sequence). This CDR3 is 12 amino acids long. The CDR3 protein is CSATNNKETQYF. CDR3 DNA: TGCAGTGCTACAAACAACAAAGAGACCCAGTACTTC.

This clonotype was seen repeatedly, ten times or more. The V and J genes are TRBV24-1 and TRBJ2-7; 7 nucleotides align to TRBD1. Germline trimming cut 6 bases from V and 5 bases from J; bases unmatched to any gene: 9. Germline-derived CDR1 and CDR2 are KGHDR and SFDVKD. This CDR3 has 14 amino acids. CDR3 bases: TGTGCCACCAGTTCCGGGACAGCGCCCCACGAGCAGTACTTC. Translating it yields CATSSGTAPHEQYF.

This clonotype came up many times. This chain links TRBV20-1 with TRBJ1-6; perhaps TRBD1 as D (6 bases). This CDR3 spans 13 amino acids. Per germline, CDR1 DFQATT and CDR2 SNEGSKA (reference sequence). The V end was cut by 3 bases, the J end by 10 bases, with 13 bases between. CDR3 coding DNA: TGCAGTGCTAGTCTGGGGGCTGGGTCACCCCTCCACTTT. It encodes CSASLGAGSPLHF.

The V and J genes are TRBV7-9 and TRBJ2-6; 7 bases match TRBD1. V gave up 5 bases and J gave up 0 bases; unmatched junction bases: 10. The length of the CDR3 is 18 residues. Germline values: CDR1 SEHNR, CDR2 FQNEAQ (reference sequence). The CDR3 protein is CASSHGTDIISGANVLTF. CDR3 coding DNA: TGTGCCAGCAGCCACGGGACAGACATAATCTCTGGGGCCAACGTCCTGACTTTC.

In DNA form, the CDR3 reads TGCAGCGTTGGAAGAGACAGGCGACTCACAGATACGCAGTATTTT. Its protein product is CSVGRDRRLTDTQYF. The V and J genes are TRBV29-1 and TRBJ2-3, with D maybe TRBD1 (6 bases). The V gene lost 4 bases and the J gene lost 2 bases, with 16 bases spanning the gap. CDR1 and CDR2 (germline): SQVTM, ANQGSEA. This CDR3 region has 15 residues.

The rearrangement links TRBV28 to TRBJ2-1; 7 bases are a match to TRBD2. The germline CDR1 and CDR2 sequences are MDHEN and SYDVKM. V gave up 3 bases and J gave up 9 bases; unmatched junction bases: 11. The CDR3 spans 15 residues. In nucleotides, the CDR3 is TGTGCCAGCAGTTTTGCGGGAGTCGAATTGGGTGAGCAGTTCTTC. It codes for CASSFAGVELGEQFF.

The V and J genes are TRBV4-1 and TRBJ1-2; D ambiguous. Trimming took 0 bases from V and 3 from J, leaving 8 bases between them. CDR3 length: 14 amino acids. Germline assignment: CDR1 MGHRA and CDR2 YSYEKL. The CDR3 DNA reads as TGCGCCAGCAGCCAAGAGGAAATGGACTATGGCTACACCTTC. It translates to CASSQEEMDYGYTF.

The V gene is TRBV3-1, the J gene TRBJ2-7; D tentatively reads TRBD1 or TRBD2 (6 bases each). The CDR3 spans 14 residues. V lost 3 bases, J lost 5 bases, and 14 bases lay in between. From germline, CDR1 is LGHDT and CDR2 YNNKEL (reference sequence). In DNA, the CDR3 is TGTGCCAGCAGCCACGGCCAGGGGAGGCACGAGCAGTACTTC. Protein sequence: CASSHGQGRHEQYF.

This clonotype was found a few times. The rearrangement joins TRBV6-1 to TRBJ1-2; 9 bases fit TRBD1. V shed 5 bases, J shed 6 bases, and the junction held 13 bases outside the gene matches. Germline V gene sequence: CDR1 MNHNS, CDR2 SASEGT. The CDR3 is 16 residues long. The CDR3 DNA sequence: TGTGCCAGCAGTCAGCCTCCCACCGGGACAGGGAATGGCTACACCTTC. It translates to CASSQPPTGTGNGYTF.

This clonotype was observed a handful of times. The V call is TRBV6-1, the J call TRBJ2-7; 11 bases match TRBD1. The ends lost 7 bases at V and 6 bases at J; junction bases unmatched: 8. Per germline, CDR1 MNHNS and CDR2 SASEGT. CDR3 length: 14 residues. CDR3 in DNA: TGTGCCAGCATCCCGGACAGGGGGCTTGGCGAGCAGTACTTC. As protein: CASIPDRGLGEQYF.

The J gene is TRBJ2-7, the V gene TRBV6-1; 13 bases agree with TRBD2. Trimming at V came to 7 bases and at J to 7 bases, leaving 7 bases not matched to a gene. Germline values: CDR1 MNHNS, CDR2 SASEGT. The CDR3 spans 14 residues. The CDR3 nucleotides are TGTGCCAGCAACCCGGGACTAGCGGGAAATGAGCAGTACTTC. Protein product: CASNPGLAGNEQYF.

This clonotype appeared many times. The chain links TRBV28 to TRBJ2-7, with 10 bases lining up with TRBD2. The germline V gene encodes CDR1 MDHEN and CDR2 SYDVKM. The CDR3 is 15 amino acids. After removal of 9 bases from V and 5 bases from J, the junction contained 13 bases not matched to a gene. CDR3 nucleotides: TGTGCCAGTCGGATAACAGCGGGAGGGTATAACGAGCAGTACTTC. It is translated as CASRITAGGYNEQYF.

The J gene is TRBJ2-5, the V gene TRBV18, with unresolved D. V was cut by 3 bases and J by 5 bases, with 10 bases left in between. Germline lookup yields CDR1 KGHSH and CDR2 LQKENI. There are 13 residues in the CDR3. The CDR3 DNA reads TGTGCCAGCTCACCTAATATTTTTGAGACCCAGTACTTC. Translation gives CASSPNIFETQYF.

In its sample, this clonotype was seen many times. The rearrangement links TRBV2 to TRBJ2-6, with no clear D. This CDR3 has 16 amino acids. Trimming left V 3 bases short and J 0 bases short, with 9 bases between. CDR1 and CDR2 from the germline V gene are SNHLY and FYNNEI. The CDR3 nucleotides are TGTGCCAGCAGTGATAGGCCGCCCTCTGGGGCCAACGTCCTGACTTTC. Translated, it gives CASSDRPPSGANVLTF.

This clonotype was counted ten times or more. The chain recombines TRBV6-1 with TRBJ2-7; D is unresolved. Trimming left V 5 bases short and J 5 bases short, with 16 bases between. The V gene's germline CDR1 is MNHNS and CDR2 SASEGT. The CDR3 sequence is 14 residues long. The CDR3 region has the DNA TGTGCCAGCAGTCTAGACAAGGCCCGGAACGAGCAGTACTTC. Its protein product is CASSLDKARNEQYF.

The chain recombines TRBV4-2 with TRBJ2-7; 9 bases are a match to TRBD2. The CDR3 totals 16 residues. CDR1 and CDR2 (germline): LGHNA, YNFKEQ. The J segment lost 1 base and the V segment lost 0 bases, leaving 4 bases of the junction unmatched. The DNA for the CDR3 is TGTGCCAGCAGCCAAGAGGTTGGACTAGCGTCCTACGAGCAGTACTTC. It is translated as CASSQEVGLASYEQYF.

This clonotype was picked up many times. This chain's CDR3 is CASSSRQGQYGANVLTF. In DNA, the CDR3 is TGTGCCAGCAGTTCACGACAGGGTCAGTATGGGGCCAACGTCCTGACTTTC. This rearrangement joins TRBV6-5 to TRBJ2-6, with TRBD1 identical over 7 bases. Germline assignment: CDR1 MNHEY and CDR2 SVGAGI. The ends lost 4 bases at V and 3 bases at J; junction bases unmatched: 9. The CDR3 totals 17 residues.

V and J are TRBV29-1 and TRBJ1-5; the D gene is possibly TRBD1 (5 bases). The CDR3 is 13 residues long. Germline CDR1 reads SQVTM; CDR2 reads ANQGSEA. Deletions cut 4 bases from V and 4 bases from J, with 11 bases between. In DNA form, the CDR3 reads TGCAGCGTTGGAGGGACGGTAAATCAGCCCCAGCATTTT. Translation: CSVGGTVNQPQHF.

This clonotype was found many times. CDR3 residues: CASSLRDSSGYEQYF. The CDR3 DNA sequence: TGTGCCAGCAGCTTGAGGGACTCCTCGGGCTACGAGCAGTACTTC. The genes are TRBV5-4 and TRBJ2-7; perhaps TRBD2 as D (6 bases). The germline CDR1 and CDR2 sequences are SGHNT and YYREEE (reference sequence). Trimming left V 1 base short and J 3 bases short, with 14 bases between. This CDR3 region has 15 residues. The entire variable domain, with the rest obtained from reference TRBV5-4 and TRBJ2-7, is as follows: ETGVTQSPTHLIKTRGQQVTLRCSSQSGHNTVSWYQQALGQGPQFIFQYYREEENGRGNFPPRFSGLQFPNYSSELNVNALELDDSALYLCASSLRDSSGYEQYFGPGTRLTVT.

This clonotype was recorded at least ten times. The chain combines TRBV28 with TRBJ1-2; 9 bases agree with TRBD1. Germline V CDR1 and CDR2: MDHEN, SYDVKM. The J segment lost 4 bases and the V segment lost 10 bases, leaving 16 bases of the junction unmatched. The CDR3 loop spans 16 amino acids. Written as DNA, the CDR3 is TGTGCCACCCGCTCCCTACAGGGGGCGCTGGGCTATGGCTACACCTTC. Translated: CATRSLQGALGYGYTF.

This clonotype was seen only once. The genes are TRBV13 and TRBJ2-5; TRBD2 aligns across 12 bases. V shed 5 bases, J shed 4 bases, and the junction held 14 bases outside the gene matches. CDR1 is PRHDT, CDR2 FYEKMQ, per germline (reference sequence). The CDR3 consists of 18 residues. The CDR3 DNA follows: TGTGCCAGCAGCCCCGCCAGACTAGCGGGGGCCCGCCCAGAGACCCAGTACTTC. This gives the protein CASSPARLAGARPETQYF.

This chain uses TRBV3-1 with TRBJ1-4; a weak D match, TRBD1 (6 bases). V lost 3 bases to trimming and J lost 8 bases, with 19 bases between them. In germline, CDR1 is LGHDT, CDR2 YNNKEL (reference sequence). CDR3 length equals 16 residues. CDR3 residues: CASSHKLGAEGEKLFF. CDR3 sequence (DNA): TGTGCCAGCAGCCATAAGTTGGGGGCGGAGGGAGAAAAACTGTTTTTT.

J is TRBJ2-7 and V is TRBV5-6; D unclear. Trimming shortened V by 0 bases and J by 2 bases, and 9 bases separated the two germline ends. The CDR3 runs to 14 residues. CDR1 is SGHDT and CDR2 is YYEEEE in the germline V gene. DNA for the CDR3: TGTGCCAGCAGCTTGGTCGAGATAGCCTACGAGCAGTACTTC. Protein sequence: CASSLVEIAYEQYF.

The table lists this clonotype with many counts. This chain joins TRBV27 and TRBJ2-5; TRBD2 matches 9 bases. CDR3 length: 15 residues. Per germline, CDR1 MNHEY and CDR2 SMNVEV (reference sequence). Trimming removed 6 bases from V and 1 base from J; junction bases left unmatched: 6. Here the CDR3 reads CASSYLAGIQETQYF. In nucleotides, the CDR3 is TGTGCCAGCAGCTATCTAGCGGGAATCCAAGAGACCCAGTACTTC.

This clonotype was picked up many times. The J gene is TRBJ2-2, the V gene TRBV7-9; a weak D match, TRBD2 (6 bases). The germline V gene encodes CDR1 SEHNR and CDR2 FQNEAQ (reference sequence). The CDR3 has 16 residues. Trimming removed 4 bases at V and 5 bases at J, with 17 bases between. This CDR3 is CASSSRLGGGTGELFF. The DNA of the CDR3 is TGTGCCAGCAGCTCCCGACTCGGCGGAGGGACCGGGGAGCTGTTTTTT.

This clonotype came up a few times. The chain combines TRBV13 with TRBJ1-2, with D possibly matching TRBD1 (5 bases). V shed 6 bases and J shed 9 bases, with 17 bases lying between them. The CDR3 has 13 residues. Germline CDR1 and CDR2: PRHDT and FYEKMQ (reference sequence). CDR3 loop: CASRTGTADRYTF. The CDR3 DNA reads TGTGCCAGCAGAACCGGGACGGCTGATCGCTACACCTTC.

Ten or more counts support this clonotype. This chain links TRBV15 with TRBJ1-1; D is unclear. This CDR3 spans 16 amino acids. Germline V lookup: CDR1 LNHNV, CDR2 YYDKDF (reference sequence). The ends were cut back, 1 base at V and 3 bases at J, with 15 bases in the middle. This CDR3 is CATSRGGRITYTEAFF. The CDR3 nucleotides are TGTGCCACCAGCAGAGGAGGCAGGATTACGTACACTGAAGCTTTCTTT. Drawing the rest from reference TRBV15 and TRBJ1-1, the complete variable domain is DAMVIQNPRYQVTQFGKPVTLSCSQTLNHNVMYWYQQKSSQAPKLLFHYYDKDFNNEADTPDNFQSRRPNTSFCFLDIRSPGLGDTAMYLCATSRGGRITYTEAFFGQGTRLTVV.

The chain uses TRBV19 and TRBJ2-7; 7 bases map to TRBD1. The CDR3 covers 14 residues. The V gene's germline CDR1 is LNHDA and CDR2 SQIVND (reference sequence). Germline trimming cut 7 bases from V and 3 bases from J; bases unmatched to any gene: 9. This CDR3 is CASKRTRDSYEQYF. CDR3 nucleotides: TGTGCCAGTAAACGGACACGGGACAGCTACGAGCAGTACTTC.